These 18 T cell receptor beta chains share one sample of origin, sequenced in a study of T cells in women clearing cervical HPV infection (dated 2018 in TCRdb). Receptor libraries were prepared by the immunoSEQ multiplex PCR assay. In TCRdb, the immuneACCESS table is reduced to in-frame sequences with V and J assigned. These tables do not hold every clone; where another copy was compared, an unresolved V gene accounts for under half, and the others remain unexplained. This sample's clone table shows 35,000 to 45,000 clones. The ten largest clones take up less than 7.5% of the sample. Sequencing used blood buffy coat. The receptors derive from a woman aged 18 to 75 with a cervical HPV16 infection that either progressed to CIN3+ or cleared (not recorded which).

As regards this clone: The observed sequence ends 3 residues before the CDR3 terminus, with the missing tail filled in from the germline J gene. The V call is TRBV19, the J call TRBJ1-2, with a weak D call TRBD1 (5 bases). Trimming stripped 3 bases from V and 5 bases from J, with 16 bases between. The CDR3 has 15 residues. The germline V gene has CDR1 LNHDA and CDR2 SQIVND (reference sequence). The CDR3 loop is CASSMRGGVSYGYTF. Partial CDR3 DNA: TGTGCCAGTAGTATGCGGGGAGGGGTGTCTTATGGC. Looking up the rest from reference TRBV19 and TRBJ1-2 gives the full variable domain: DGGITQSPKYLFRKEGQNVTLSCEQNLNHDAMYWYRQDPGQGLRLIYYSQIVNDFQKGDIAEGYSVSREKKESFPLTVTSAQKNPTAFYLCASSMRGGVSYGYTFGSGTRLTVV.

In regard to this clone: The read terminates 3 residues ahead of where the CDR3 ends, so the germline J gene completes it. The gene calls are TRBV13 and TRBJ1-1; 9 positions agree with TRBD1. CDR3 length: 17 residues. Looked up from germline, CDR1 is PRHDT and CDR2 is FYEKMQ (reference sequence). The trim removed 0 bases at V and 1 base at J, leaving 6 bases unmatched. The CDR3 loop is CASSLGGTGRGNTEAFF. Partial CDR3 DNA: TGTGCCAGCAGCTTAGGGGGGACAGGGAGGGGGAACACTGAA. Using reference TRBV13 and TRBJ1-1 for the parts outside the CDR3, the full variable domain is AAGVIQSPRHLIKEKRETATLKCYPIPRHDTVYWYQQGPGQDPQFLISFYEKMQSDKGSIPDRFSAQQFSDYHSELNMSSLELGDSALYFCASSLGGTGRGNTEAFFGQGTRLTVV.

Details on this clone: Read coverage stops 3 residues before the CDR3 terminus; the germline J gene supplies the remainder. The genes are TRBV19 and TRBJ1-2; D possibly corresponds to TRBD1 (5 bases). The CDR3 contains 14 residues. Germline V gene sequence: CDR1 LNHDA, CDR2 SQIVND (reference sequence). Deletions cut 5 bases from V and 3 bases from J, with 13 bases between. The chain's CDR3 is CASSHSREDYGYTF. The covered CDR3 bases are TGTGCCAGTAGTCATAGCAGGGAGGACTATGGC.

CDR3 sequence reads: CASSPTPDRGNTGELFF. The CDR3 bases that were read are TGTGCCAGCAGTCCGACCCCAGACAGGGGGAACACCGGGGAG. V usage is TRBV12-3 or TRBV12-4 and J usage is TRBJ2-2, with 8 bases fitting TRBD1. The read terminates 3 residues ahead of where the CDR3 ends, so the germline J gene completes it. CDR3 size: 17 residues. The V gene end was trimmed by 5 bases and the J gene end by 1 base; junction bases not matched to a gene: 9.

As for this clone: The read falls 3 residues short of the CDR3 end, and the missing part is taken from the germline J gene. This chain joins TRBV28 and TRBJ1-5, with a weak D call TRBD1 (5 bases). The germline V gene encodes CDR1 MDHEN and CDR2 SYDVKM. V lost 4 bases to trimming and J lost 4 bases, with 11 bases between them. This CDR3 has 14 amino acids. This CDR3 reads CASSSGRVNQPQHF. The covered CDR3 bases are TGTGCCAGCAGTTCTGGCAGGGTGAATCAGCCC.

With respect to this clone: The read gets to within 3 residues of the CDR3 end, and the germline J gene fills in the rest. The chain couples TRBV5-6 to TRBJ2-1, with 10 bases aligning to TRBD2. Germline trimming cut 5 bases from V and 2 bases from J; bases unmatched to any gene: 4. Germline V gene lookup returns CDR1 SGHDT and CDR2 YYEEEE. The CDR3 has 15 amino acids. The sequenced CDR3 bases are TGTGCCAGCAGTACCGGGACTAGCGCCTACAATGAG. Protein product: CASSTGTSAYNE. The complete CDR3 reads CASSTGTSAYNEQFF.

About this clone: Read sequence stops 3 residues before the CDR3 end, and the germline J gene provides the missing end. V and J are TRBV7-2 and TRBJ2-3; D is possibly TRBD2 (6 bases). The CDR3 extends over 15 amino acids. Trimming stripped 1 base from V and 0 bases from J, with 8 bases between. In germline, CDR1 is SGHTA, CDR2 FQGNSA. The CDR3 spells CASSLGGTSTDTQYF. The CDR3 DNA, read in part, is TGTGCCAGCAGCTTAGGAGGGACTAGCACAGATACG.

On this clone: The read ends 3 residues before the CDR3 terminus; that terminus is restored from the germline J gene. The chain recombines TRBV7-9 with TRBJ1-4; tentative D call: TRBD1 (6 bases). Per germline, CDR1 SEHNR and CDR2 FQNEAQ (reference sequence). The CDR3 contains 15 residues. CDR3 DNA, as far as it was read: TGTGCCAGCAGCTCGCTGGACAGTTCTAATTCACCA. It specifies CASSSLDSSNSP. The full-length CDR3 reads as CASSSLDSSNSPLFF.

The CDR3 is CASSFGFQGQPQYF. CDR3 DNA, as far as it was read: TGTGCCAGCAGCTTTGGTTTCCAGGGTCAGCCG. The chain is built from TRBV7-9 and TRBJ2-3, with a possible D match to TRBD1 (5 bases). The CDR3 is cut off 3 residues early in the read; its end comes from the germline J gene. This CDR3 spans 14 amino acids. Looked up from germline, CDR1 is SEHNR and CDR2 is FQNEAQ (reference sequence).

Notes on this clone: The read is 3 residues too short to cover the CDR3 end, so that end is filled in from the germline J gene. The chain combines TRBV19 with TRBJ1-1; D not resolved. The CDR3 has 15 amino acids. CDR1 LNHDA and CDR2 SQIVND come from the germline V gene (reference sequence). Trimming took off 4 bases at V and 1 base at J, with 13 bases between the two ends. CDR3 sequence: CASSSLPSENTEAFF. CDR3 DNA, as far as it was read: TGTGCCAGTAGTAGCCTACCCAGCGAGAACACTGAA.

CDR3 bases read: TGCGCCAGCAGCTTGGGTCAGGGCCTAAGCACAGATACG. This gives the protein CASSLGQGLSTDT. In full, the CDR3 is CASSLGQGLSTDTQYF. The chain employs TRBV5-1 and TRBJ2-3, with D possibly being TRBD1 (5 bases). The read halts 3 residues ahead of the CDR3 end, with the missing end drawn from the germline J gene. V shed 0 bases and J shed 0 bases, with 11 bases lying between them. Germline V gives CDR1 SGHRS, CDR2 YFSETQ. This CDR3 is built from 16 residues.

On this clone itself: The DNA ends 3 residues before the CDR3 does, and the rest of the CDR3 is filled in from the germline J gene. This chain connects TRBV19 to TRBJ2-7; D is undetermined. The germline V gene has CDR1 LNHDA and CDR2 SQIVND (reference sequence). With 6 bases removed from V and 0 bases from J, the gap between germline ends came to 6 bases. The CDR3 has 12 amino acids. CDR3 DNA (partial): TGTGCCAGTAGAGGTCCCTCCTACGAG. This sequence encodes CASRGPSYE. The complete CDR3 reads CASRGPSYEQYF.

Details on this clone: The CDR3 goes on 3 residues after the read ends, and that part is filled in from the germline J gene. The rearrangement uses TRBV13 and TRBJ1-1; possible D gene TRBD1, 6 bases. Trimming removed 4 bases from V and 4 bases from J, with 25 bases in between. In germline, CDR1 is PRHDT, CDR2 FYEKMQ (reference sequence). There are 18 residues in the CDR3. CDR3 DNA, as far as it was read: TGTGCCAGCAGCTCCCCGAGAGGGGGTTACGTTGAGAGCACTGAA. Amino acid sequence: CASSSPRGGYVESTE. The CDR3 reads in full as CASSSPRGGYVESTEAFF.

Points on this clone: The CDR3 goes on 3 residues after the read ends, and that part is filled in from the germline J gene. The chain carries TRBV2 and TRBJ2-1; D perhaps matches TRBD2 (6 bases). Germline V gives CDR1 SNHLY, CDR2 FYNNEI. The CDR3 length is 15 residues. The V end was cut by 7 bases, the J end by 0 bases, with 13 bases between. The CDR3 bases that were read are TGTGCCAGCACCCTAGCGCCGAGCTCCTACAATGAG. Amino acid sequence: CASTLAPSSYNE. The entire CDR3 reads CASTLAPSSYNEQFF. Drawing the rest from reference TRBV2 and TRBJ2-1, the complete variable domain is EPEVTQTPSHQVTQMGQEVILRCVPISNHLYFYWYRQILGQKVEFLVSFYNNEISEKSEIFDDQFSVERPDGSNFTLKIRSTKLEDSAMYFCASTLAPSSYNEQFFGPGTRLTVL.

Of note for this clone: The read terminates 3 residues before the CDR3 end, so the remaining end is supplied by the germline J gene. The chain couples TRBV2 to TRBJ2-1; 9 positions agree with TRBD2. V was clipped by 5 bases and J by 7 bases; unmatched bases: 15. The CDR3 is 17 amino acids. Germline V gene sequence: CDR1 SNHLY, CDR2 FYNNEI. This CDR3 reads CASSYSLAGEGRNEQFF. The DNA read from the CDR3 is TGTGCCAGCAGTTACTCCTTAGCGGGGGAGGGTCGGAATGAG. Together with reference TRBV2 and TRBJ2-1, the CDR3 gives the full variable domain: EPEVTQTPSHQVTQMGQEVILRCVPISNHLYFYWYRQILGQKVEFLVSFYNNEISEKSEIFDDQFSVERPDGSNFTLKIRSTKLEDSAMYFCASSYSLAGEGRNEQFFGPGTRLTVL.

As for this clone: The sequenced fragment ends 3 residues before the CDR3 boundary, so the rest is inferred from the germline J gene. This chain uses TRBV30 with TRBJ2-3; a possible D gene is TRBD2 (6 bases). This CDR3 is built from 13 residues. Germline V gives CDR1 GTSNPN, CDR2 SVGIG (reference sequence). The CDR3 sequence is CAWSGQGGQPQYF. The DNA read from the CDR3 is TGTGCCTGGAGTGGGCAGGGAGGTCAGCCG.

For this clone: The read falls 3 residues short of the CDR3 end, and the missing part is taken from the germline J gene. The chain recombines TRBV6-1 with TRBJ2-2; possibly TRBD1 for D (6 bases). This CDR3 comprises 14 residues. Germline V gene lookup returns CDR1 MNHNS and CDR2 SASEGT. The part of the CDR3 DNA that was read is TGTGCCAGCAGTGACTTACAGGGTTATTCACCG. This sequence encodes CASSDLQGYSP. The full CDR3 sequence reads CASSDLQGYSPLFF.

Its frequency marks this clone as medium-sized. The read comes to an end 3 residues before the CDR3 does, leaving the germline J gene to fill in the end. The V and J genes are TRBV7-9 and TRBJ2-3, with TRBD1 as a possible D gene (7 bases). The germline gives CDR1 SEHNR, CDR2 FQNEAQ (reference sequence). This CDR3 has 14 amino acids. The DNA read from the CDR3 is TGTGCCAGCACCTCCGGAGGGGGCGGTCAGCCG. Translated: CASTSGGGGQP. The CDR3 reads in full as CASTSGGGGQPQYF. Filled out from reference TRBV7-9 and TRBJ2-3, the complete variable domain reads DTGVSQNPRHKITKRGQNVTFRCDPISEHNRLYWYRQTLGQGPEFLTYFQNEAQLEKSRLLSDRFSAERPKGSFSTLEIQRTEQGDSAMYLCASTSGGGGQPQYFGPGTRLTVL.